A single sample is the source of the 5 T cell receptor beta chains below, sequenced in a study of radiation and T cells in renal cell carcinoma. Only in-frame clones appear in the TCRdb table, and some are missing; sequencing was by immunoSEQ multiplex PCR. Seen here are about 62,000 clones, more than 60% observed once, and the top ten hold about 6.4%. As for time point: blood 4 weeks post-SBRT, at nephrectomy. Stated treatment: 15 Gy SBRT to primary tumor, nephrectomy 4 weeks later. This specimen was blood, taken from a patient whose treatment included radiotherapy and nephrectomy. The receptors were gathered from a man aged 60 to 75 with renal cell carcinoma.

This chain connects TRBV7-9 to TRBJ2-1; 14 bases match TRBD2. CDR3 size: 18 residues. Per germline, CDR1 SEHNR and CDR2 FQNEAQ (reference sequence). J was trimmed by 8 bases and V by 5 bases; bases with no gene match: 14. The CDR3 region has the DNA TGTGCCAGCAGCCCCCCCCCGGGACTAGCGGGAGTGAGGGATGAGCAGTTCTTC. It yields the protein CASSPPPGLAGVRDEQFF.

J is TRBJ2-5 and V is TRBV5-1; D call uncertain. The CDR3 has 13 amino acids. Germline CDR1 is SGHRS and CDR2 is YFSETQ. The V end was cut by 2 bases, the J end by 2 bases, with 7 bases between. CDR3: CASSLELQETQYF. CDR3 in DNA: TGCGCCAGCAGCTTAGAGCTGCAAGAGACCCAGTACTTC.

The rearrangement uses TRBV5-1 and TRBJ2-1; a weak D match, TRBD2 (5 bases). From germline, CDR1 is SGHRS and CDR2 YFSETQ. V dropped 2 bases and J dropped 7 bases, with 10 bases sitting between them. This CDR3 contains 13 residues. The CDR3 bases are TGCGCCAGCAGCTTCGGGGTGAATAATGAGCAGTTCTTC. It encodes CASSFGVNNEQFF.

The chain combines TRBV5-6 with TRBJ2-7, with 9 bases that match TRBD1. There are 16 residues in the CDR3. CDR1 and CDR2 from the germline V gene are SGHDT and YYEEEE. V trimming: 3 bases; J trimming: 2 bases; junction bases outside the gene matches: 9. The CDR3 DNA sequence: TGTGCCAGCAGCTCACCGGGACAGGGTAGCCCCTACGAGCAGTACGTC. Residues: CASSSPGQGSPYEQYV.

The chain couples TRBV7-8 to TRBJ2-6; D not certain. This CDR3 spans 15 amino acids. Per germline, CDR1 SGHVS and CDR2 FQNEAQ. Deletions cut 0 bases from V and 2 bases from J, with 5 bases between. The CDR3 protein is CASSLAYTGANVLTF. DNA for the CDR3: TGTGCCAGCAGCTTAGCGTATACTGGGGCCAACGTCCTGACTTTC.